This record covers a single TCR beta chain. The data were taken from a study of T cell changes during pregnancy in multiple sclerosis. Per the germline V gene, CDR1 is SQVTM and CDR2 is ANQGSEA. V lost 8 bases to trimming and J lost 4 bases, with 11 bases between them. This CDR3 has 12 residues. Some clones are missing from TCRdb's copy, which holds only in-frame ones; the method was immunoSEQ multiplex PCR. This sample yields more than 90,000 clones, of which 80% to 95% are seen a single time; 1.5% belongs to the top ten. The sequence was collected from a female donor with multiple sclerosis, enrolled in a pregnancy study. This specimen was peripheral blood, taken in the first trimester of pregnancy. The chain carries TRBV29-1 and TRBJ1-4, with a weak D call TRBD1 (5 bases). The CDR3 region has the DNA TGCAGCCAAGGACAATGTAATGAAAAACTGTTTTTT. Protein sequence: CSQGQCNEKLFF.